This record covers a single T cell receptor (beta chain). The antigen remains undetermined. The data were obtained in a study of T cell responses to AZD1222 COVID-19 vaccine. Overall study findings and caveats: Vaccine-associated CD4 TCRs ranged over spike, dominating at 160-218 and 743-854. Clonal diversity may have been underestimated, and the donors were mostly white British, with more females than males. AZD1222 recipients seropositive at baseline numbered only 5 or 6. Close to half of spike-specific TCRs reportedly recognize unmutated variant regions.

Here immunoSEQ multiplex PCR was the method, and the copy in TCRdb shows in-frame clones only, minus some. This sample has tens of thousands of clones, with just over 85% found just once. V lost 6 bases and J 0 bases, leaving 11 bases between the germline ends. The CDR3 extends over 14 amino acids. The germline V gene encodes CDR1 ENHRY and CDR2 SYGVKD. V gene TRBV10-3 combines with J gene TRBJ1-1; D perhaps matches TRBD1 (5 bases). Source: peripheral blood, taken on day 0 of MenACWY control vaccination. The receptor comes from an adult in good health. The CDR3 spells CAISDSSMNTEAFF. The CDR3 coding sequence is TGTGCCATCAGCGACAGTTCCATGAACACTGAAGCTTTCTTT.